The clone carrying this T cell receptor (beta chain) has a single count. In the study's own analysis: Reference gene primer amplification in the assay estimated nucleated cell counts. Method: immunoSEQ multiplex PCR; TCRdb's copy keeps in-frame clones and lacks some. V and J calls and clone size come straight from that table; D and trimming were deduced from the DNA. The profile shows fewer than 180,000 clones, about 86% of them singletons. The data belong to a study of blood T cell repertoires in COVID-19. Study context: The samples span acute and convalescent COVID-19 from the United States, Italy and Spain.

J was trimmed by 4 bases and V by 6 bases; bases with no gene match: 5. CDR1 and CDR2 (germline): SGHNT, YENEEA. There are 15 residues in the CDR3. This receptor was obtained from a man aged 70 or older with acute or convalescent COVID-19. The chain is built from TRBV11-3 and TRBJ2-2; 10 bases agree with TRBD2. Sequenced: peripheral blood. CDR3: CASRKAGGSTGELFF. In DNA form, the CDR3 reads TGTGCCAGCAGGAAAGCGGGAGGGTCCACCGGGGAGCTGTTTTTT.